What follows are 25 T cell receptor beta chains derived from one specimen sequenced in a study of blood T cells in healthy people across ages. Together with a sample-barcoded 5' primer, a J-beta primer mix was included in a second PCR lasting about 7 to 12 cycles. TCRdb re-called the 5' RACE reads through MiXCR, storing one row per CDR3 protein. This table has roughly 680,000 distinct CDR3 sequences, about half appearing once. Sequenced input: blood. All receptors derive from a woman between 55 and 75 years old in good health.

The chain couples TRBV7-9 to TRBJ1-2; no clear D gene. The CDR3 is 13 residues long. From germline, CDR1 is SEHNR and CDR2 FQNEAQ (reference sequence). With 1 base removed from V and 3 bases from J, the gap between germline ends came to 6 bases. The DNA of the CDR3 is TGTGCCAGCAGCTTAGGCCAGGACTATGGCTACACCTTC. Translating it yields CASSLGQDYGYTF.

V and J are TRBV12-3 or TRBV12-4 and TRBJ1-4, with TRBD1 identical over 7 bases. The CDR3 runs to 15 residues. The junction had 10 bases not matched to a gene; V was cut back by 7 bases and J by 5 bases. This CDR3 reads CASTQGDTTNEKLFF. In DNA form, the CDR3 reads TGTGCCAGCACCCAGGGGGACACCACAAATGAAAAACTGTTTTTT.

This sequence joins TRBV6-6 and TRBJ2-3, with D uncertain. The V end lost 5 bases, the J end lost 0 bases, and 12 bases lay between the germline ends. The germline gives CDR1 MNHNY, CDR2 SVGAGI (reference sequence). The CDR3 spans 15 residues. As DNA, the CDR3 is TGTGCCAGCAGTCAGGACCACCCTAGCACAGATACGCAGTATTTT. This sequence encodes CASSQDHPSTDTQYF.

V usage is TRBV5-1 and J usage is TRBJ1-1; D is unresolved. V shed 4 bases and J shed 2 bases, with 12 bases lying between them. This CDR3 spans 14 amino acids. Germline-derived CDR1 and CDR2 are SGHRS and YFSETQ. CDR3 amino acids: CASSTVGRNTEAFF. The CDR3 nucleotides read TGCGCCAGCAGCACCGTAGGACGTAACACTGAAGCTTTCTTT.

The chain has TRBV20-1 and TRBJ2-4; 8 nucleotides align to TRBD1. The J call may be wrong; the DNA end is better matched by TRBJ2-7. The V gene's germline CDR1 is DFQATT and CDR2 SNEGSKA (reference sequence). The CDR3 loop spans 14 amino acids. DNA of the CDR3: TGCAGTGCTAGAGATCGCAGGGGGCTTTACGAGCAGTACTTC. Residues: CSARDRRGLYEQYF.

This clonotype was observed a single time. J is TRBJ2-7 and V is TRBV5-1; 11 bases map to TRBD1. The CDR3 contains 16 residues. Germline-derived CDR1 and CDR2 are SGHRS and YFSETQ. V lost 4 bases, J lost 4 bases, and 10 bases stayed unmatched. The CDR3 DNA is TGCGCCAGCAGCCGAAACCTGGACAGGGGGCCTTACGAGCAGTACTTC. It yields the protein CASSRNLDRGPYEQYF. The whole variable domain, filled in from reference TRBV5-1 and TRBJ2-7, reads KAGVTQTPRYLIKTRGQQVTLSCSPISGHRSVSWYQQTPGQGLQFLFEYFSETQRNKGNFPGRFSGRQFSNSRSEMNVSTLELGDSALYLCASSRNLDRGPYEQYFGPGTRLTVT.

V usage is TRBV7-2 and J usage is TRBJ2-4, with D tentatively TRBD1 or TRBD2 (5 bases each). With the DNA end fitting TRBJ2-7 better, the J assignment may be wrong. CDR3 size: 16 residues. Germline V lookup: CDR1 SGHTA, CDR2 FQGNSA. CDR3 in amino acids: CASRPESGEPGYEQYF. The CDR3 nucleotides read TGTGCCAGCAGACCCGAGTCCGGGGAGCCAGGGTACGAGCAGTACTTC.

The V gene is TRBV20-1, the J gene TRBJ1-4, with a possible D match to TRBD1 (5 bases). The germline V gene encodes CDR1 DFQATT and CDR2 SNEGSKA (reference sequence). Trimming took off 1 base at V and 5 bases at J, with 14 bases between the two ends. This CDR3 comprises 15 residues. In DNA, the CDR3 is TGCAGTGCTAGAGTTCAGGGCTCGGGGAATGAAAAACTGTTTTTT. Translated: CSARVQGSGNEKLFF.

This clonotype has a handful of counts. V and J are TRBV10-3 and TRBJ2-7, with 11 bases identical to TRBD2. The CDR3 extends over 16 amino acids. V shed 5 bases, J shed 3 bases, and the junction held 9 bases outside the gene matches. CDR1 is ENHRY, CDR2 SYGVKD, per germline. CDR3: CAISPRLAGTLYEQYF. CDR3 bases: TGTGCCATCAGTCCCAGACTAGCGGGAACCCTCTACGAGCAGTACTTC.

The chain links TRBV6-2 or TRBV6-3 to TRBJ2-7; no clear D. The length of the CDR3 is 12 residues. Germline CDR1 reads MNHEY; CDR2 reads SVGEGT. V was trimmed by 2 bases and J by 3 bases, leaving 5 bases between them. The CDR3 is CASSYQYYEQYF. DNA of the CDR3: TGTGCCAGCAGTTACCAGTACTACGAGCAGTACTTC.

This clonotype was picked up a small number of times. The chain employs TRBV20-1 and TRBJ2-5, with D unresolved. Trimming removed 3 bases at V and 4 bases at J, with 15 bases between. CDR1 DFQATT and CDR2 SNEGSKA come from the germline V gene (reference sequence). CDR3 length: 14 amino acids. This CDR3 reads CSARWSGTRETQYF. The CDR3 region has the DNA TGCAGTGCTAGGTGGTCAGGAACTCGAGAGACCCAGTACTTC.

The V and J genes are TRBV28 and TRBJ2-7; D not certain. The V end lost 6 bases, the J end lost 0 bases, and 15 bases lay between the germline ends. There are 15 residues in the CDR3. From germline, CDR1 is MDHEN and CDR2 SYDVKM. This CDR3 is CASSLTPKSSYEQYF. The CDR3 coding sequence is TGTGCCAGCAGCCTAACACCGAAGAGCTCCTACGAGCAGTACTTC. Variable domain in full (rest from reference TRBV28 and TRBJ2-7): DVKVTQSSRYLVKRTGEKVFLECVQDMDHENMFWYRQDPGLGLRLIYFSYDVKMKEKGDIPEGYSVSREKKERFSLILESASTNQTSMYLCASSLTPKSSYEQYFGPGTRLTVT.

This clonotype was seen more than once but under ten times. V gene TRBV30 combines with J gene TRBJ1-2; D is undetermined. Trimming took 0 bases from V and 4 from J, leaving 9 bases between them. The CDR3 spans 13 residues. Germline assignment: CDR1 GTSNPN and CDR2 SVGIG (reference sequence). The CDR3 DNA sequence: TGTGCCTGGAGTGTCGACGACCTCTATGGCTACACCTTC. Amino acid sequence: CAWSVDDLYGYTF.

The chain is built from TRBV20-1 and TRBJ2-7; 9 bases fit TRBD2. V lost 0 bases and J lost 2; bases outside the gene matches: 5. The CDR3 length is 15 residues. Germline V CDR1 and CDR2: DFQATT, SNEGSKA (reference sequence). The chain's CDR3 is CSARERGGSAYEQYF. CDR3 DNA: TGCAGTGCTAGAGAGCGGGGGGGGTCTGCCTACGAGCAGTACTTC.

This clonotype has only a few counts. The chain joins TRBV7-3 to TRBJ2-5; weak D call: TRBD2 (6 bases). This CDR3 is 16 amino acids long. Germline V lookup: CDR1 SGHTA, CDR2 FQGTGA. Trimming stripped 6 bases from V and 4 bases from J, with 21 bases between. The CDR3 region is CASSTIADGGAETQYF. The DNA for the CDR3 is TGTGCCAGCAGTACCATAGCGGACGGTGGGGCAGAGACCCAGTACTTC.

This clonotype was found a few times. This CDR3 is CASRTIAGPPYEQYF. The DNA for the CDR3 is TGTGCCAGCAGGACAATAGCGGGACCCCCCTACGAGCAGTACTTC. The chain carries TRBV6-6 and TRBJ2-7; 8 bases align to TRBD2. This CDR3 contains 15 residues. The ends lost 6 bases at V and 2 bases at J; junction bases unmatched: 9. Germline loops: CDR1 MNHNY, CDR2 SVGAGI (reference sequence).

This clonotype was counted a few times. J is TRBJ1-2 and V is TRBV29-1; D remains ambiguous. From germline, CDR1 is SQVTM and CDR2 ANQGSEA. The CDR3 has 11 amino acids. V lost 3 bases, J lost 5 bases, and 7 bases lay in between. The CDR3 region is CSVEVGYGYTF. CDR3 nucleotides: TGCAGCGTTGAGGTGGGGTATGGCTACACCTTC.

The V gene is TRBV20-1, the J gene TRBJ2-1, with 9 bases that match TRBD1. Trimming at V came to 2 bases and at J to 8 bases, leaving 7 bases not matched to a gene. Germline V gene sequence: CDR1 DFQATT, CDR2 SNEGSKA (reference sequence). This CDR3 is 14 amino acids long. The CDR3 sequence is CSARFQRTGDEQFF. Written as DNA, the CDR3 is TGCAGTGCTAGATTTCAACGGACAGGGGATGAGCAGTTCTTC.

This clonotype has a count of ten or more. V gene TRBV29-1 combines with J gene TRBJ2-7, with a tentative D call TRBD1 (5 bases). The V and J ends lost 4 bases and 2 bases respectively, with 9 bases between them. The CDR3 runs 12 residues. Germline V gene data show CDR1 as SQVTM and CDR2 as ANQGSEA. Here the CDR3 DNA reads TGCAGCGTTGCTGACAGCACCTACGAGCAGTACTTC. It translates to CSVADSTYEQYF.

This clonotype was seen a handful of times. The chain uses TRBV11-2 and TRBJ2-3, with 7 bases aligning to TRBD2. The germline V gene has CDR1 SGHAT and CDR2 FQNNGV. The junction had 8 bases not matched to a gene; V was cut back by 5 bases and J by 3 bases. CDR3 size: 15 residues. The CDR3 sequence is CASSAWDYLTDTQYF. The CDR3 DNA follows: TGTGCCAGCAGCGCCTGGGACTATCTAACAGATACGCAGTATTTT.

The chain joins TRBV7-2 to TRBJ2-2; a weak D match, TRBD2 (5 bases). Trimming stripped 5 bases from V and 4 bases from J, with 14 bases between. CDR1 is SGHTA, CDR2 FQGNSA, per germline. This CDR3 comprises 15 residues. Here the CDR3 reads CASSPRASSTGELFF. Written as DNA, the CDR3 is TGTGCCAGCAGCCCCCGGGCTAGCAGCACCGGGGAGCTGTTTTTT.

In regard to this clonotype: An end of the junction differs from the germline gene, which may be a read error. The CDR3 DNA reads as TGCAGCGCTAGCGGGAGGGCCGGGGGAGGTAATGAGCAGTACTTC. Protein: CSASGRAGGGNEQYF. The genes are TRBV20-1 and TRBJ2-7, with 12 bases lining up with TRBD2. The CDR3 has 15 residues. Per the germline V gene, CDR1 is DFQATT and CDR2 is SNEGSKA (reference sequence).

This clonotype appeared a single time. The rearrangement links TRBV7-3 to TRBJ1-1; D not certain. Between the trimmed V and J ends, which lost 1 base and 1 base, there was a span of 10 bases. Germline lookup yields CDR1 SGHTA and CDR2 FQGTGA. CDR3 length: 15 amino acids. CDR3 DNA sequence: TGTGCCAGCAGCTTAAGAAGGACTCCGAACACTGAAGCTTTCTTT. The encoded protein is CASSLRRTPNTEAFF.

In this sample, this clonotype turned up once. The chain recombines TRBV7-2 with TRBJ2-4, with TRBD1 matching 11 bases. The closer fit of TRBJ2-7 to the DNA end suggests the J call may be wrong. Germline lookup yields CDR1 SGHTA and CDR2 FQGNSA. The length of the CDR3 is 15 residues. This CDR3 reads CASSFRTGGSDEQYF. In DNA, the CDR3 is TGTGCCAGCAGCTTTCGGACAGGGGGCTCTGACGAGCAGTACTTC.

On this clonotype itself: This may stem from a read error, because a much larger clone lies one nucleotide away. CDR3 region: CASYSSGANVPTF. For the CDR3, the DNA is TGTGCCAGCTATAGTTCTGGGGCCAACGTCCCGACTTTC. V gene TRBV6-2 or TRBV6-3 combines with J gene TRBJ2-6; D is possibly TRBD1 (5 bases). Germline loops: CDR1 MNHEY, CDR2 SVGEGT. The CDR3 is made up of 13 amino acids.